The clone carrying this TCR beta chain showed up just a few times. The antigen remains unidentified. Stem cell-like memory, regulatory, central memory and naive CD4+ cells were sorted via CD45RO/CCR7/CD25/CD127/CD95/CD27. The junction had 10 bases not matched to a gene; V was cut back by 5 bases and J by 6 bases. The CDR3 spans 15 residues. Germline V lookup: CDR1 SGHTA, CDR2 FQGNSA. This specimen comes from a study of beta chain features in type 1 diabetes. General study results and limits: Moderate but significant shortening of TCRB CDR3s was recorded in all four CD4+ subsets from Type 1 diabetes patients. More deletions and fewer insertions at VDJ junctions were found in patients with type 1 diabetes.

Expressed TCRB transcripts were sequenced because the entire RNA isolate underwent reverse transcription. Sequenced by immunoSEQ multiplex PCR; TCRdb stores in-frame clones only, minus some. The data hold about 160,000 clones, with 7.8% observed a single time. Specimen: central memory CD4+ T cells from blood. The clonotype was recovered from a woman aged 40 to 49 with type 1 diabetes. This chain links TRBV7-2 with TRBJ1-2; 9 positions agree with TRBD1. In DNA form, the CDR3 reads TGTGCCAGCAGCCCCCGTGGGGACAGGGTAAATGGCTACACCTTC. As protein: CASSPRGDRVNGYTF.